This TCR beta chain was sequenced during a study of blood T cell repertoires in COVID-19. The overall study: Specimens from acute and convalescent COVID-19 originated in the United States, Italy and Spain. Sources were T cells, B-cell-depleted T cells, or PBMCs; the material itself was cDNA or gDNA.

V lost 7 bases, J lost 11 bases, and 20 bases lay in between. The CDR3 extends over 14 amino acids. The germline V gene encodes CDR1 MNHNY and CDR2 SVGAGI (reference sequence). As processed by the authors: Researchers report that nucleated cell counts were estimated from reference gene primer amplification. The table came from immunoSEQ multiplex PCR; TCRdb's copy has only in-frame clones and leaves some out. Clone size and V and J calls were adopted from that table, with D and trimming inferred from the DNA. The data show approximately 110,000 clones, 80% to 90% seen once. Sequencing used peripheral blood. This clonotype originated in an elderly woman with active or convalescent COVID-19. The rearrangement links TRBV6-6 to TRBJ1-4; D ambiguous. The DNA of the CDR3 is TGTGCCAGCAAAAGGGAGACCCGGGGAGCCAAACTGTTTTTT. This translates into CASKRETRGAKLFF.